A selection of T cell receptor beta chains follows, all from one sample in a study of technical replicates of blood from several donors. This table comes from immunoSEQ multiplex PCR, and its TCRdb copy is limited to in-frame clones, with some not included. Altogether more than 90,000 clones are present, roughly 95% being singletons, with the ten largest covering 0.2% to 0.25%. Sequencing was done on a sample of T cells isolated from PBMCs. The receptors shown here come from a human donor in good health. CDR3s include the opening cysteine and the closing phenylalanine or tryptophan. A D gene is named only where the DNA matches it firmly. The size entry is marked missing in some rows and otherwise reads once, few, many or a size class.

CDR3aa: CASSLSGTSGINNEQFF
CDR3nt: TGTGCCAGCAGTTTATCCGGGACTAGCGGGATCAACAATGAGCAGTTCTTC
v_gene: TRBV27
abundance: once
j_gene: TRBJ2-1
d_gene: TRBD2

CDR3aa: CASSLYAGLRSNEQFF
CDR3nt: TGTGCCAGCAGTTTATATGCAGGGCTTCGATCCAATGAGCAGTTCTTC
v_gene: TRBV28
abundance: .
j_gene: TRBJ2-1
d_gene: .

CDR3aa: CASSYSIQTSLNEQFF
CDR3nt: TGTGCCAGCAGTTACTCGATACAGACTAGTCTCAATGAGCAGTTCTTC
v_gene: TRBV6-5
abundance: .
j_gene: TRBJ2-1
d_gene: .

CDR3aa: CASIPSRGSGETQYF
CDR3nt: TGTGCCAGCATTCCCTCCAGGGGGTCAGGGGAGACCCAGTACTTC
v_gene: TRBV6-5
abundance: .
j_gene: TRBJ2-5
d_gene: TRBD1

CDR3aa: CASSFASMTGLIYEQYF
CDR3nt: TGTGCCAGCAGCTTTGCCAGTATGACAGGGTTGATCTACGAGCAGTACTTC
v_gene: TRBV11-2
abundance: .
j_gene: TRBJ2-7
d_gene: TRBD1

CDR3aa: CASSEAGEVDTQYF
CDR3nt: TGTGCCAGCAGTGAAGCGGGAGAGGTAGATACGCAGTATTTT
v_gene: TRBV6-1
abundance: .
j_gene: TRBJ2-3
d_gene: .

CDR3aa: CASSVMTSGSSNEQFF
CDR3nt: TGTGCCAGCAGTGTTATGACTAGCGGGAGTTCGAATGAGCAGTTCTTC
v_gene: TRBV6-1
abundance: .
j_gene: TRBJ2-1
d_gene: TRBD2

CDR3aa: CASSLRLGAPPTDTQYF
CDR3nt: TGTGCCAGCAGCCTTCGACTAGGGGCCCCCCCCACAGATACGCAGTATTTT
v_gene: TRBV5-4
abundance: .
j_gene: TRBJ2-3
d_gene: .

CDR3aa: CASSFASGSGDTQYF
CDR3nt: TGTGCCAGCAGCTTCGCTAGCGGGAGTGGGGATACGCAGTATTTT
v_gene: TRBV7-6
abundance: .
j_gene: TRBJ2-3
d_gene: TRBD2

CDR3aa: CASSPSTGSVGYEQYF
CDR3nt: TGTGCCAGCTCACCCTCGACAGGGTCTGTGGGTTACGAGCAGTACTTC
v_gene: TRBV18
abundance: .
j_gene: TRBJ2-7
d_gene: TRBD1

CDR3aa: CASSLRGGKNSMNTEAFF
CDR3nt: TGTGCCAGTTCTTTAAGAGGAGGGAAAAACAGCATGAACACTGAAGCTTTCTTT
v_gene: TRBV19
abundance: .
j_gene: TRBJ1-1
d_gene: .

CDR3aa: CASAAGQANTEAFF
CDR3nt: TGTGCCAGCGCCGCGGGACAGGCGAACACTGAAGCTTTCTTT
v_gene: TRBV9
abundance: .
j_gene: TRBJ1-1
d_gene: TRBD1

CDR3aa: CASSPQGALPEKLFF
CDR3nt: TGTGCCAGCAGTCCCCAGGGGGCGCTTCCTGAAAAACTGTTTTTT
v_gene: TRBV27
abundance: .
j_gene: TRBJ1-4
d_gene: TRBD1

CDR3aa: CSVMTGEEEKLFF
CDR3nt: TGCAGCGTCATGACAGGGGAGGAGGAAAAACTGTTTTTT
v_gene: TRBV29-1
abundance: .
j_gene: TRBJ1-4
d_gene: TRBD1

CDR3aa: CASSFGVDGYTF
CDR3nt: TGTGCCAGCAGTTTCGGGGTCGATGGCTACACCTTC
v_gene: TRBV28
abundance: .
j_gene: TRBJ1-2
d_gene: .

CDR3aa: CASRGGHSNQPQHF
CDR3nt: TGTGCCAGTAGAGGGGGCCATAGCAATCAGCCCCAGCATTTT
v_gene: TRBV19
abundance: .
j_gene: TRBJ1-5
d_gene: TRBD1

CDR3aa: CASSERPGRGENYGYTF
CDR3nt: TGTGCCAGCAGTGAAAGGCCGGGGAGGGGCGAGAACTATGGCTACACCTTC
v_gene: TRBV2
abundance: .
j_gene: TRBJ1-2
d_gene: .

CDR3aa: CASSRQETQYF
CDR3nt: TGTGCCAGCAGCCGGCAAGAGACCCAGTACTTC
v_gene: TRBV7-6
abundance: .
j_gene: TRBJ2-5
d_gene: .

CDR3aa: CASTNRPGRAVGELFF
CDR3nt: TGTGCCAGTACTAATCGGCCCGGGAGGGCCGTCGGGGAGCTGTTTTTT
v_gene: TRBV19
abundance: .
j_gene: TRBJ2-2
d_gene: TRBD2

CDR3aa: CASSLQGGGTEAFF
CDR3nt: TGTGCCAGCAGCTTGCAGGGAGGCGGCACTGAAGCTTTCTTT
v_gene: TRBV5-4
abundance: .
j_gene: TRBJ1-1
d_gene: .